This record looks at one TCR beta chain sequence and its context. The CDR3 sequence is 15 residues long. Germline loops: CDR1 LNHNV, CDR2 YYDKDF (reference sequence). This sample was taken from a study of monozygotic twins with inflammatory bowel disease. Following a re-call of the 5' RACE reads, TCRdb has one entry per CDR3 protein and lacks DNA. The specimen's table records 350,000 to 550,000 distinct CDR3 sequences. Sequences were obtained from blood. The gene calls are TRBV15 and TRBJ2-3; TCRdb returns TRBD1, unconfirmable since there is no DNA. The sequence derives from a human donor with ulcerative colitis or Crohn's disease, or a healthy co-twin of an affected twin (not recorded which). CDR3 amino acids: CATSREGGSTDTQYF.